Below are 23 T cell receptor beta chains sequenced from a single sample in a study of CD8+ T cells in alopecia areata. Treatment of the sample: oral pan-JAK inhibitor, 5-10 mg twice daily. RNA was extracted and reverse transcribed into cDNA as the sequencing template. The data were produced by immunoSEQ multiplex PCR, yet TCRdb's version contains in-frame clones alone and is incomplete. The sample shows more than 130,000 clones, approximately 80% of them seen only once. Source: CD8+ T cells sorted from blood, taken at week 4, from a patient treated with tofacitinib. These TCRs come from a human donor with alopecia areata.

This clone was observed a handful of times. CDR3 coding DNA: TGTGCCAGCAGCGCTTGGGACAGGGGGCCCGAGCAGTACTTC. This gives the protein CASSAWDRGPEQYF. The genes are TRBV13 and TRBJ2-7, with TRBD1 identical over 12 bases. Germline CDR1 reads PRHDT; CDR2 reads FYEKMQ (reference sequence). V was clipped by 5 bases and J by 6 bases; unmatched bases: 5. The length of the CDR3 is 14 residues.

V usage is TRBV14 and J usage is TRBJ2-3; 12 bases are a match to TRBD2. J was trimmed by 2 bases and V by 5 bases; bases with no gene match: 5. From germline, CDR1 is SGHDN and CDR2 FVKESK. The CDR3 is 16 amino acids. The CDR3 spells CASSNGLAGFTDTQYF. The CDR3 region has the DNA TGTGCCAGCAGCAACGGACTAGCGGGGTTCACAGATACGCAGTATTTT.

The CDR3 loop reads CASSWTGRQETQYF. As DNA, the CDR3 is TGCGCCAGCAGCTGGACAGGGAGGCAAGAGACCCAGTACTTC. The chain combines TRBV5-1 with TRBJ2-5, with 8 positions matching TRBD1. Germline assignment: CDR1 SGHRS and CDR2 YFSETQ. This CDR3 is built from 14 residues. V lost 3 bases, J lost 2 bases, and 3 bases stayed unmatched.

The V and J genes are TRBV29-1 and TRBJ1-2; 8 nucleotides agree with TRBD1. The CDR3 is made up of 12 amino acids. V lost 4 bases, J lost 8 bases, and 6 bases stayed unmatched. CDR1 is SQVTM and CDR2 is ANQGSEA in the germline V gene. The CDR3 DNA reads as TGCAGCGTTGGGGGGACAGGCGTAGGCTACACCTTC. Its translation: CSVGGTGVGYTF.

The V gene is TRBV13, the J gene TRBJ2-7, with D maybe TRBD1 (5 bases). Trimming removed 5 bases at V and 4 bases at J, with 12 bases between. Germline loops: CDR1 PRHDT, CDR2 FYEKMQ (reference sequence). This CDR3 contains 13 residues. CDR3 residues: CASSTWGTYEQYF. CDR3 coding DNA: TGTGCCAGCAGCACCTGGGGCACTTACGAGCAGTACTTC.

V and J are TRBV7-2 and TRBJ2-7; D might be TRBD1 (5 bases). Germline loops: CDR1 SGHTA, CDR2 FQGNSA. The CDR3 is 15 amino acids. V shed 6 bases and J shed 0 bases, with 15 bases lying between them. Written as DNA, the CDR3 is TGTGCCAGCAGACCCAGTCCCGGACACTCCTACGAGCAGTACTTC. Its translation: CASRPSPGHSYEQYF.

V gene TRBV29-1 combines with J gene TRBJ2-1; the D gene is possibly TRBD1 (6 bases). The CDR3 runs to 13 residues. Trimming pared 3 bases from V and 2 bases from J, leaving 8 bases between. Germline V lookup: CDR1 SQVTM, CDR2 ANQGSEA. CDR3 protein: CSVDGDTYNEQFF. The CDR3 region has the DNA TGCAGCGTTGATGGGGACACCTACAATGAGCAGTTCTTC.

CDR3 bases: TGTGCCAGCAGTTTATCGGAGGGTAGCTCCTACGAGCAGTACTTC. Translation gives CASSLSEGSSYEQYF. V and J are TRBV27 and TRBJ2-7; D is possibly TRBD2 (6 bases). Trimming pared 0 bases from V and 0 bases from J, leaving 9 bases between. Germline CDR1 reads MNHEY; CDR2 reads SMNVEV (reference sequence). The CDR3 runs 15 residues.

This clone was seen ten or more times. CDR3 residues: CASSDPRTSGTYNEQFF. DNA for the CDR3: TGTGCCAGCAGTGATCCCCGGACTAGCGGGACATACAATGAGCAGTTCTTC. The chain is built from TRBV6-1 and TRBJ2-1; 12 bases agree with TRBD2. Per germline, CDR1 MNHNS and CDR2 SASEGT. CDR3 length: 17 residues. V was clipped by 3 bases and J by 4 bases; unmatched bases: 7.

The chain carries TRBV4-1 and TRBJ2-5; tentative D call: TRBD1 (6 bases). V was pared by 4 bases and J by 2 bases, with 17 bases between. This CDR3 has 16 residues. The germline CDR1 and CDR2 sequences are MGHRA and YSYEKL. The CDR3 sequence: CASSLRQAAPQETQYF. In DNA, the CDR3 is TGCGCCAGCAGCCTCAGACAGGCTGCTCCGCAAGAGACCCAGTACTTC.

The chain combines TRBV7-2 with TRBJ1-4; no clear D gene. Germline V lookup: CDR1 SGHTA, CDR2 FQGNSA. This CDR3 has 15 residues. With 3 bases removed from V and 7 bases from J, the gap between germline ends came to 15 bases. The CDR3 protein is CASSFAPVGSEKLFF. CDR3 DNA sequence: TGTGCCAGCAGCTTCGCCCCGGTAGGAAGTGAAAAACTGTTTTTT.

This clone was seen once. The V gene is TRBV7-9, the J gene TRBJ2-7; a weak D match, TRBD2 (6 bases). The germline gives CDR1 SEHNR, CDR2 FQNEAQ (reference sequence). Between the trimmed V and J ends, which lost 8 bases and 3 bases, there was a span of 11 bases. The CDR3 length is 12 residues. CDR3 protein: CASGGTNYEQYF. CDR3 DNA: TGTGCCAGCGGGGGGACCAACTACGAGCAGTACTTC.

This clone was observed a single time. The CDR3 reads CASSLGSRALETF. The CDR3, as DNA: TGTGCCAGCAGCTTAGGAAGCAGGGCACTTGAAACCTTC. The gene calls are TRBV13 and TRBJ1-2, with D possibly matching TRBD1 (5 bases). The germline V and J ends were trimmed by 0 bases and 14 bases, with 16 bases remaining between them. The CDR3 has 13 amino acids. The V gene's germline CDR1 is PRHDT and CDR2 FYEKMQ (reference sequence).

The J gene is TRBJ2-1, the V gene TRBV11-2, with 10 bases fitting TRBD2. This CDR3 comprises 16 residues. From germline, CDR1 is SGHAT and CDR2 FQNNGV. V shed 5 bases and J 4 bases; nucleotides not matched to a gene: 8. The CDR3 nucleotides read TGTGCCAGCAGCCGAGGAGCGGGGGGGCTGTACAATGAGCAGTTCTTC. Translating it yields CASSRGAGGLYNEQFF.

The gene calls are TRBV25-1 and TRBJ1-2, with a weak D call TRBD1 (6 bases). The germline V gene encodes CDR1 MGHDK and CDR2 SYGVNS. The CDR3 is made up of 14 amino acids. V was cut by 5 bases and J by 4 bases, with 14 bases left in between. The CDR3 loop is CASSKQGQIYGYTF. The CDR3, as DNA: TGTGCCAGCAGTAAACAGGGTCAAATCTATGGCTACACCTTC.

A word on this clone: One end of the junction is discordant with germline, which a read error may explain. The gene calls are TRBV7-9 and TRBJ2-7; 8 nucleotides match TRBD1. Germline V gene data show CDR1 as SEHNR and CDR2 as FQNEAQ (reference sequence). CDR3 length equals 14 residues. The CDR3 sequence is CASSQDLGMDREYF. The CDR3 nucleotides are TGCGCCAGCAGCCAAGATCTTGGAATGGACAGGGAGTACTTC.

This clone was detected once. V gene TRBV5-5 combines with J gene TRBJ2-7; D may be TRBD1 (6 bases). The germline V gene encodes CDR1 SGHKS and CDR2 YYEKEE (reference sequence). The V gene lost 2 bases and the J gene lost 2 bases, with 8 bases spanning the gap. This CDR3 is 13 amino acids long. Here the CDR3 DNA reads TGTGCCAGCAGCTTAACAGGGACCTACGAGCAGTACTTC. Protein sequence: CASSLTGTYEQYF.

This clone has only a few counts. The chain is built from TRBV11-2 and TRBJ2-2; possibly TRBD2 for D (5 bases). V gave up 1 base and J gave up 7 bases, with 13 bases separating them. Germline V lookup: CDR1 SGHAT, CDR2 FQNNGV. This CDR3 has 15 amino acids. The CDR3, as DNA: TGTGCCAGCAGCTTAGTCTTAACGGGAATCGGGGAGCTGTTTTTT. This encodes CASSLVLTGIGELFF.

This chain connects TRBV10-2 to TRBJ2-3; a weak D match, TRBD2 (6 bases). Trimming stripped 3 bases from V and 0 bases from J, with 19 bases between. The length of the CDR3 is 18 residues. Germline V gene sequence: CDR1 WSHSY, CDR2 SAAADI. DNA for the CDR3: TGCGCCAGCAGTGAAGCCGGTTCGGAGCGGGTTAGCACAGATACGCAGTATTTT. It codes for CASSEAGSERVSTDTQYF.

The chain recombines TRBV18 with TRBJ1-5; D perhaps matches TRBD1 (5 bases). The CDR3 length is 14 residues. Trimming removed 3 bases at V and 0 bases at J, with 6 bases between. Germline CDR1 is KGHSH and CDR2 is LQKENI. The CDR3 DNA reads TGTGCCAGCTCACCCGACAGTAGCAATCAGCCCCAGCATTTT. Translation gives CASSPDSSNQPQHF.

DNA of the CDR3: TGTGCCAGCAGTGTAGGGGGCTGGGCAGATACGCAGTATTTT. Its translation: CASSVGGWADTQYF. The rearrangement joins TRBV6-1 to TRBJ2-3; TRBD1 matches at 7 bases. The V segment lost 4 bases and the J segment 4 bases; nucleotides outside the gene matches: 5. CDR3 length: 14 amino acids. The germline CDR1 and CDR2 sequences are MNHNS and SASEGT.

This chain connects TRBV4-3 to TRBJ2-1; 8 nucleotides align to TRBD1. CDR3 size: 17 residues. Germline values: CDR1 LGHNA, CDR2 YSLEER. V lost 0 bases and J lost 4; bases outside the gene matches: 8. This chain's CDR3 is CASSQEVGTGLYNEQFF. The CDR3 DNA sequence: TGCGCCAGCAGCCAAGAAGTCGGGACAGGACTATACAATGAGCAGTTCTTC.

This clone was found a few times. The V and J genes are TRBV13 and TRBJ2-4; unclear D gene. Germline assignment: CDR1 PRHDT and CDR2 FYEKMQ (reference sequence). The CDR3 runs to 15 residues. Trimming took off 5 bases at V and 0 bases at J, with 11 bases between the two ends. CDR3 sequence: CASSEQLLAKNIQYF. DNA for the CDR3: TGTGCCAGCAGCGAACAGCTACTAGCCAAAAACATTCAGTACTTC. The full variable domain, completed using reference TRBV13 and TRBJ2-4, is AAGVIQSPRHLIKEKRETATLKCYPIPRHDTVYWYQQGPGQDPQFLISFYEKMQSDKGSIPDRFSAQQFSDYHSELNMSSLELGDSALYFCASSEQLLAKNIQYFGAGTRLSVL.